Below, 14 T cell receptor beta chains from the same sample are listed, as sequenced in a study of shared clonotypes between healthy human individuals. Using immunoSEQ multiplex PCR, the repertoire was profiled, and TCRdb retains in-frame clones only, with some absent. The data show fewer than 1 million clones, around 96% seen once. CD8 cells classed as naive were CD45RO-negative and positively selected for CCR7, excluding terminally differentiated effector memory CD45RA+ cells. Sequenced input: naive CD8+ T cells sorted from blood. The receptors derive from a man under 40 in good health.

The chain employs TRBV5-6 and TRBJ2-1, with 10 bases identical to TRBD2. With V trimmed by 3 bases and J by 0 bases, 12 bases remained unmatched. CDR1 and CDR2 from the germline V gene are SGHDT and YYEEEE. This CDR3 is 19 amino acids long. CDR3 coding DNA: TGTGCCAGCAGCTACGCGCTAGCGGGGGACACGAGCTCCTACAATGAGCAGTTCTTC. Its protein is CASSYALAGDTSSYNEQFF.

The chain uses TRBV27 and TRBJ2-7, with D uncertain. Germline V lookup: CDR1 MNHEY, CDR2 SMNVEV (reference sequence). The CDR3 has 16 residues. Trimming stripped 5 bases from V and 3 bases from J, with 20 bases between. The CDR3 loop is CASSRSRAGSLYEQYF. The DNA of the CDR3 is TGTGCCAGCAGTAGATCCCGGGCTGGCTCTCTCTACGAGCAGTACTTC.

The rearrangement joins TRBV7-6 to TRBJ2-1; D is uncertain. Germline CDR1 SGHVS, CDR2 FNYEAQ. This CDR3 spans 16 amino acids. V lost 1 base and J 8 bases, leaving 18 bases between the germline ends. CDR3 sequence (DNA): TGTGCCAGCAGCTTAGGCCCAGGACCCCCTGCCGATGAGCAGTTCTTC. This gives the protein CASSLGPGPPADEQFF. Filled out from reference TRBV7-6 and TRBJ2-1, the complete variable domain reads GAGVSQSPRYKVTKRGQDVALRCDPISGHVSLYWYRQALGQGPEFLTYFNYEAQQDKSGLPNDRFSAERPEGSISTLTIQRTEQRDSAMYRCASSLGPGPPADEQFFGPGTRLTVL.

CDR3 sequence: CASSARQGNYEQYF. The DNA for the CDR3 is TGTGCCAGTAGTGCCCGACAGGGGAACTACGAGCAGTACTTC. The chain combines TRBV19 with TRBJ2-7, with 8 bases matching TRBD1. Per the germline V gene, CDR1 is LNHDA and CDR2 is SQIVND (reference sequence). CDR3 length: 14 residues. The V gene end was trimmed by 5 bases and the J gene end by 3 bases; junction bases not matched to a gene: 6.

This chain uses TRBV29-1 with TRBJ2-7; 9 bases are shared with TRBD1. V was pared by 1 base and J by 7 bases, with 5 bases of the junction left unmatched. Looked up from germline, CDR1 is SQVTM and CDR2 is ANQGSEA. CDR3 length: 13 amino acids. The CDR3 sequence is CSVEGTGTGEQYF. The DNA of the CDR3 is TGCAGCGTTGAAGGGACAGGGACAGGGGAGCAGTACTTC.

The CDR3 sequence: CASSFPPGALPTYEQYF. CDR3 nucleotide sequence: TGTGCCAGCAGTTTCCCGCCCGGGGCCCTTCCGACCTACGAGCAGTACTTC. The chain joins TRBV28 to TRBJ2-7; D may match TRBD1 or TRBD2 (5 bases each). The CDR3 runs 17 residues. Germline V gene lookup returns CDR1 MDHEN and CDR2 SYDVKM. V was pared by 3 bases and J by 2 bases, with 20 bases between.

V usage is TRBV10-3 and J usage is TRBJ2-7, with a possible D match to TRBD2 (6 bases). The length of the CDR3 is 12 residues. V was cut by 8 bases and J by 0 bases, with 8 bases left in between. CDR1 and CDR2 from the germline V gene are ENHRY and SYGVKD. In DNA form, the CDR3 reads TGTGCCATCGGGACTGACTCCTACGAGCAGTACTTC. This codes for CAIGTDSYEQYF.

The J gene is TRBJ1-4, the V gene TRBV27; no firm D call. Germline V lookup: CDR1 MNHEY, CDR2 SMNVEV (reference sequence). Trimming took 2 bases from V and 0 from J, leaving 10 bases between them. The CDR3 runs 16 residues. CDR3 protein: CASSLPEPATNEKLFF. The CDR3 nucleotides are TGTGCCAGCAGTTTACCGGAACCTGCAACTAATGAAAAACTGTTTTTT.

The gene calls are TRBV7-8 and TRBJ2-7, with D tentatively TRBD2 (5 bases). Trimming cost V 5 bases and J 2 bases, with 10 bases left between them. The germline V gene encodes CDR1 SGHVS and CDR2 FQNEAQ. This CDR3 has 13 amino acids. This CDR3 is CASSPGRTYEQYF. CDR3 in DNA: TGTGCCAGCAGCCCGGGAAGGACCTACGAGCAGTACTTC.

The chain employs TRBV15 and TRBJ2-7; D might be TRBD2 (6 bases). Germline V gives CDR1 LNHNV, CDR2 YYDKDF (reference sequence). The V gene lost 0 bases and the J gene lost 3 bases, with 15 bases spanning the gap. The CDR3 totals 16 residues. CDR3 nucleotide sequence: TGTGCCACCAGCAGAGATGGCGAGCGGGTGGACTACGAGCAGTACTTC. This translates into CATSRDGERVDYEQYF.

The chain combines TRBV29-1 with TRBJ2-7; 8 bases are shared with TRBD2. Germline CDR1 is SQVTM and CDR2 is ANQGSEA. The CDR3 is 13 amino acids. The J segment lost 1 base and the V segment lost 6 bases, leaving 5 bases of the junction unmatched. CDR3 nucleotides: TGCAGCGTCACGGGAGGGCATTCCTACGAGCAGTACTTC. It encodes CSVTGGHSYEQYF.

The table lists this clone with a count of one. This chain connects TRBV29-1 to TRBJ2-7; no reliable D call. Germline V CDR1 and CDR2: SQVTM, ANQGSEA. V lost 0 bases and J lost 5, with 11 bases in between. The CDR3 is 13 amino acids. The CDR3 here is CSVEEGSPDEQYF. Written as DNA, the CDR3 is TGCAGCGTTGAAGAGGGCAGCCCCGACGAGCAGTACTTC.

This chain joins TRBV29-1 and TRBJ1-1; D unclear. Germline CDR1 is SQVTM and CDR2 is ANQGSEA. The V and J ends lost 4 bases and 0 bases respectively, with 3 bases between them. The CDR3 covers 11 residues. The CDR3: CSVVMNTEAFF. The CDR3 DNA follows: TGCAGCGTTGTAATGAACACTGAAGCTTTCTTT.

The CDR3 region has the DNA TGTGCCAGCAGCTTAACTACTAGCGGAACTAGCACAGATACGCAGTATTTT. Translating it yields CASSLTTSGTSTDTQYF. The rearrangement joins TRBV7-3 to TRBJ2-3; 8 bases agree with TRBD2. CDR3 length: 17 residues. Per germline, CDR1 SGHTA and CDR2 FQGTGA. Losses at the gene ends were 0 bases for V and 0 bases for J; bases not matched to a gene: 5.